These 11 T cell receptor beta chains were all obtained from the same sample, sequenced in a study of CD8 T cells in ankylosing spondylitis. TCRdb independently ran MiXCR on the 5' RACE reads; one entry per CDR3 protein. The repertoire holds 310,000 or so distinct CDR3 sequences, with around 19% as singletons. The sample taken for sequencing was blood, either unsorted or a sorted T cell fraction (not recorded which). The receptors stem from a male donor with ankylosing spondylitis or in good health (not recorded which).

In DNA, the CDR3 is TGTGCCACCAGCAGAGAGGGAGCAGGAGACGTATACAATGAGCAGTTCTTC. The encoded protein is CATSREGAGDVYNEQFF. The rearrangement uses TRBV15 and TRBJ2-1; tentatively, D is TRBD2 (5 bases). The CDR3 runs to 17 residues. Germline CDR1 reads LNHNV; CDR2 reads YYDKDF (reference sequence). V was cut by 0 bases and J by 4 bases, with 16 bases left in between.

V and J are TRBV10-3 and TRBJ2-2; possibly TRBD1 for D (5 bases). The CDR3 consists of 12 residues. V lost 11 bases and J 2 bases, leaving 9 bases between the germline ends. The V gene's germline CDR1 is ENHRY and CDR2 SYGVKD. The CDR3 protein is CAGAPNTGELFF. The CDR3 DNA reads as TGTGCCGGGGCGCCAAACACCGGGGAGCTGTTTTTT.

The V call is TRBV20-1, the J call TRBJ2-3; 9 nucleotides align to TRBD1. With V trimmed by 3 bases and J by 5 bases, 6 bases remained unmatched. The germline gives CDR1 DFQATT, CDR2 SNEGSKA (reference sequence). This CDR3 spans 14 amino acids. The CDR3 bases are TGCAGTGCTAGTGGGACAGGGAAGGGAGATACGCAGTATTTT. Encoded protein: CSASGTGKGDTQYF.

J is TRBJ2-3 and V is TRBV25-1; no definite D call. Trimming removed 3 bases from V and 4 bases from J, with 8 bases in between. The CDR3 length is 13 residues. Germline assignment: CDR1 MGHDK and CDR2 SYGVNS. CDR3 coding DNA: TGTGCCAGCAGTGACTCTTCGCCAGATACGCAGTATTTT. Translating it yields CASSDSSPDTQYF.

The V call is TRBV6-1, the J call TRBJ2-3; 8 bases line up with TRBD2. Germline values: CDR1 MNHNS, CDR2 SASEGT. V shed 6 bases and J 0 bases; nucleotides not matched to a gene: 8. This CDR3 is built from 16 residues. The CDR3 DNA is TGTGCCAGCAGGAATATAGCGGGATCCAGCACAGATACGCAGTATTTT. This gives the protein CASRNIAGSSTDTQYF.

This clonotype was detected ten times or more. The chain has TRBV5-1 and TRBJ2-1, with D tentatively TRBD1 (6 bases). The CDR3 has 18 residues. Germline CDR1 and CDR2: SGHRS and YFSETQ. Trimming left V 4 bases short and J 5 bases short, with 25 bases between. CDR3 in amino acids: CASSRRWDTTGANNEQFF. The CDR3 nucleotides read TGCGCCAGCAGCAGGAGGTGGGACACCACGGGCGCTAACAATGAGCAGTTCTTC.

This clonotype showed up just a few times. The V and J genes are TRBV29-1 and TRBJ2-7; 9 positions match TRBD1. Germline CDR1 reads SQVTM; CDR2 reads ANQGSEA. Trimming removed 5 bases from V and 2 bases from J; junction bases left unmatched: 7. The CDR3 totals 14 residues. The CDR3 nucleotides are TGCAGCGTTAACAGGGGGCGCGGAACCTACGAGCAGTACGTC. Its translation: CSVNRGRGTYEQYV.

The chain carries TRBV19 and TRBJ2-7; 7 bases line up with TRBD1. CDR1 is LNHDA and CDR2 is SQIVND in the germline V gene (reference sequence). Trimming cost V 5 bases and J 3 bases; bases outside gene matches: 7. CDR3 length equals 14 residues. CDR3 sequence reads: CASSPTTGSYEQYV. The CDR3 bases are TGTGCCAGTAGTCCGACGACAGGGAGCTACGAGCAGTACGTC.

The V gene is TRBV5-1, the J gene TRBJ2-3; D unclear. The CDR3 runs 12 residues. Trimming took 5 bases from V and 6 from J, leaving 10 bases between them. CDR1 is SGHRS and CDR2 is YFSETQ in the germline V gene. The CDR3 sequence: CASRPLEDTQYF. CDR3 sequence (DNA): TGCGCCAGCAGGCCGCTAGAGGATACGCAGTATTTT.

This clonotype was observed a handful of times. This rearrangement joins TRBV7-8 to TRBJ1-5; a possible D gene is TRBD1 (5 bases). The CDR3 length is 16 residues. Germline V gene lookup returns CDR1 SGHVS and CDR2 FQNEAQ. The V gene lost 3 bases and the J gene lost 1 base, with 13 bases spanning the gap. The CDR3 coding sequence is TGTGCCAGCAGCTTGGGGGATTTGGGGAGCAATCAGCCCCAGCATTTT. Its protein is CASSLGDLGSNQPQHF.

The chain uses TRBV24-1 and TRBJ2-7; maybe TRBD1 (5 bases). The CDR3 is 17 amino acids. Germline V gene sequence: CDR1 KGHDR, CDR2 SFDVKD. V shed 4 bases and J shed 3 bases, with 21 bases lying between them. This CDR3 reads CATSERTRAATLYEQYV. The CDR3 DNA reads TGTGCCACCAGTGAGCGGACCAGGGCGGCCACTCTCTACGAGCAGTACGTC.